The 24 T cell receptor beta chains below all came from one sample that was sequenced in a study of metastatic and nonmetastatic thyroid tumors. TCRdb re-called clones via MiXCR from the PCR reads. The data hold fewer than 30,000 clones, with 20% to 25% observed a single time. The entire patient cohort was treatment-naive prior to thyroid surgery. Input material: blood. The receptors were sampled from a male donor with papillary thyroid cancer or a benign thyroid nodule (not recorded which). Some clones in this sample may be carry-over from other donors' samples.

J is TRBJ2-7 and V is TRBV20-1; 10 nucleotides line up with TRBD2. The V and J ends lost 5 bases and 1 base, in that order; junction bases with no gene match: 14. Germline V CDR1 and CDR2: DFQATT, SNEGSKA (reference sequence). The CDR3 consists of 17 residues. The CDR3 DNA follows: TGCAGTGCTCCCAAGCAGGTAGCGGGAGGTCATTCCTACGAGCAGTACTTC. Encoded protein: CSAPKQVAGGHSYEQYF.

This clone was seen at least ten times. The chain is built from TRBV12-3 or TRBV12-4 and TRBJ1-5; possible D gene TRBD1, 6 bases. The CDR3 loop spans 16 amino acids. Trimming stripped 4 bases from V and 1 base from J, with 14 bases between. The CDR3 coding sequence is TGTGCCAGCAGTTGGTCCAGGACAGCGAGCAATCAGCCCCAGCATTTT. Translated: CASSWSRTASNQPQHF.

A word on this clone: At one end the junction does not follow the germline gene, possibly because of a read error. The CDR3 sequence: CASSLGQVSGNTIYF. As DNA, the CDR3 is TGTGCCAGCAGTTTAGGACAGGTCTCTGGAAACACCATATATTTT. The chain links TRBV11-3 to TRBJ1-3; 7 nucleotides match TRBD1. The CDR3 consists of 15 residues. The germline V gene has CDR1 SGHNT and CDR2 YENEEA.

Regarding this clone: One junction end disagrees with the germline gene, perhaps due to a read error. CDR3 in DNA: TGTGCCAGCAGGGGGTCAGCGGGAGTCTCCAACGAGCAGTACTTC. This sequence encodes CASRGSAGVSNEQYF. The rearrangement uses TRBV6-2 or TRBV6-3 and TRBJ2-7, with TRBD2 matching 8 bases. This CDR3 is built from 15 residues. Germline values: CDR1 MNHEY, CDR2 SVGEGT.

This clone has ten or more counts. The chain is built from TRBV6-1 and TRBJ1-1, with no clear D. With 2 bases removed from V and 5 bases from J, the gap between germline ends came to 9 bases. Germline values: CDR1 MNHNS, CDR2 SASEGT. The CDR3 sequence is 13 residues long. The CDR3 DNA reads TGTGCCAGCAGTGAATTCACCGGGACTGAAGCTTTCTTT. Protein sequence: CASSEFTGTEAFF.

Ten or more counts support this clone. The chain has TRBV7-3 and TRBJ2-2, with 7 bases lining up with TRBD1. The junction had 3 bases not matched to a gene; V was cut back by 8 bases and J by 0 bases. The CDR3 length is 14 residues. The germline V gene encodes CDR1 SGHTA and CDR2 FQGTGA. The CDR3 DNA sequence: TGTGCCAGCCGTCAGGGGGCGAACACCGGGGAGCTGTTTTTT. It encodes CASRQGANTGELFF.

This clone is judged medium-sized. The V and J genes are TRBV12-3 or TRBV12-4 and TRBJ1-2; TRBD1 aligns across 11 bases. The CDR3 has 15 residues. The V segment lost 1 base and the J segment 4 bases; nucleotides outside the gene matches: 2. CDR3 amino acids: CASSLVGQGVYGYTF. Here the CDR3 DNA reads TGTGCCAGCAGTTTAGTGGGACAGGGGGTCTATGGCTACACCTTC.

This clone was counted ten times or more. The rearrangement uses TRBV19 and TRBJ2-3; D possibly corresponds to TRBD2 (6 bases). Trimming took 4 bases from V and 6 from J, leaving 14 bases between them. Germline V gene lookup returns CDR1 LNHDA and CDR2 SQIVND (reference sequence). The CDR3 runs 14 residues. CDR3 protein: CASSKGLSTDTQYF. The DNA for the CDR3 is TGTGCCAGTAGTAAGGGACTTTCAACGGATACGCAGTATTTT. Supplemented by reference TRBV19 and TRBJ2-3, the full variable domain reads DGGITQSPKYLFRKEGQNVTLSCEQNLNHDAMYWYRQDPGQGLRLIYYSQIVNDFQKGDIAEGYSVSREKKESFPLTVTSAQKNPTAFYLCASSKGLSTDTQYFGPGTRLTVL.

This clone appeared many times. This sequence may be a read error, since a much larger clone differs from it by one base. Distinct nucleotide sequences in the sample also encode this CDR3. The CDR3 reads CATREQGSGNTIYF. The DNA of the CDR3 is TGTGCCACCAGGGAACAGGGCTCTGGAAACACCATATATTTT. The chain is built from TRBV15 and TRBJ1-3, with D possibly matching TRBD1 (6 bases). The V end was cut by 6 bases, the J end by 0 bases, with 9 bases between. CDR1 is LNHNV, CDR2 YYDKDF, per germline (reference sequence). This CDR3 comprises 14 residues.

Ten or more counts support this clone. This chain joins TRBV4-1 and TRBJ1-4; D possibly corresponds to TRBD1 (5 bases). The CDR3 has 15 residues. In germline, CDR1 is MGHRA, CDR2 YSYEKL. Trimming stripped 4 bases from V and 5 bases from J, with 14 bases between. The CDR3 DNA reads as TGCGCCAGCAGCCGAACGGGGGGTTTGAATGAAAAACTGTTTTTT. This gives the protein CASSRTGGLNEKLFF.

The V and J genes are TRBV11-2 and TRBJ2-7; possible D gene TRBD1, 6 bases. This CDR3 has 15 residues. Germline V lookup: CDR1 SGHAT, CDR2 FQNNGV. Trimming shortened V by 4 bases and J by 1 base, and 14 bases separated the two germline ends. The CDR3 is CASSSFQGMSYEQYF. CDR3 nucleotide sequence: TGTGCCAGCAGCTCCTTCCAGGGGATGTCCTACGAGCAGTACTTC.

This clone was observed at least ten times. The junction does not match germline at one end; this may be a read error. The chain links TRBV2 to TRBJ2-7; 12 bases fit TRBD2. This CDR3 has 17 amino acids. Germline CDR1 reads SNHLY; CDR2 reads FYNNEI. CDR3 in DNA: TGTGCCTGCTGCCATGGACTAGCGGGACAAAACCCCTACGGGCAGTACTTC. Amino acids: CACCHGLAGQNPYGQYF.

This clone occurred many times. This chain connects TRBV2 to TRBJ1-6, with 9 bases fitting TRBD1. There are 16 residues in the CDR3. CDR1 SNHLY and CDR2 FYNNEI come from the germline V gene. V shed 3 bases and J 7 bases; nucleotides not matched to a gene: 7. The CDR3 loop is CASSEERGQGNSPLHF. The CDR3 coding sequence is TGTGCCAGCAGTGAGGAGAGGGGACAGGGCAATTCACCCCTCCACTTT.

This clone has at least ten counts. J is TRBJ1-1 and V is TRBV4-2; perhaps TRBD1 as D (5 bases). This CDR3 has 17 residues. Germline V lookup: CDR1 LGHNA, CDR2 YNFKEQ. V lost 0 bases and J lost 0, with 14 bases in between. In DNA form, the CDR3 reads TGTGCCAGCAGCCAAGAGGGATGGGGCAGGGTGAACACTGAAGCTTTCTTT. As protein: CASSQEGWGRVNTEAFF.

This clone was observed many times. This sequence joins TRBV5-1 and TRBJ2-3; no firm D call. This CDR3 contains 14 residues. Germline assignment: CDR1 SGHRS and CDR2 YFSETQ. The V and J ends lost 2 bases and 2 bases respectively, with 9 bases between them. This chain's CDR3 is CASSLNRPTDTQYF. The CDR3 DNA reads as TGCGCCAGCAGCTTAAACCGACCCACAGATACGCAGTATTTT.

This clone occurred many times. The chain has TRBV24-1 and TRBJ2-7; 9 bases match TRBD2. This CDR3 has 16 residues. Germline-derived CDR1 and CDR2 are KGHDR and SFDVKD. The J segment lost 0 bases and the V segment lost 9 bases, leaving 11 bases of the junction unmatched. The CDR3 reads CATAGGTSTDSYEQYF. In nucleotides, the CDR3 is TGTGCCACCGCGGGTGGGACTAGCACTGACTCCTACGAGCAGTACTTC.

The rearrangement uses TRBV11-2 and TRBJ2-7; 11 bases map to TRBD2. J gave up 0 bases and V 5 bases, and 3 bases lay outside the gene matches. The germline CDR1 and CDR2 sequences are SGHAT and FQNNGV. There are 15 residues in the CDR3. CDR3 sequence: CASSQTSGSSYEQYF. Here the CDR3 DNA reads TGTGCCAGCAGCCAAACTAGCGGGAGCTCCTACGAGCAGTACTTC.

This clone was seen many times. This sequence joins TRBV30 and TRBJ1-1; possible D gene TRBD1, 6 bases. The CDR3 runs 12 residues. CDR1 GTSNPN and CDR2 SVGIG come from the germline V gene (reference sequence). V was trimmed by 3 bases and J by 4 bases, leaving 9 bases between them. The CDR3 DNA follows: TGTGCCTGGAGACAGGGCTTCACTGAAGCTTTCTTT. Encoded protein: CAWRQGFTEAFF.

The V gene is TRBV5-1, the J gene TRBJ2-1, with 9 bases that match TRBD1. Germline lookup yields CDR1 SGHRS and CDR2 YFSETQ. This CDR3 spans 15 amino acids. V lost 5 bases and J lost 4; bases outside the gene matches: 7. The CDR3 sequence is CASRSGTGIYNEQFF. In nucleotides, the CDR3 is TGCGCCAGCAGATCAGGGACAGGGATTTACAATGAGCAGTTCTTC.

This clone was seen many times. Just one base apart from a much larger clone, this may be a read error. The chain couples TRBV20-1 to TRBJ1-2; no firm D call. V lost 0 bases, J lost 9 bases, and 11 bases lay in between. The length of the CDR3 is 12 residues. The germline V gene has CDR1 DFQATT and CDR2 SNEGSKA (reference sequence). CDR3 in amino acids: CSARDRKSSYTF. The CDR3 nucleotides read TGCAGTGCTAGAGATAGAAAGAGTAGCTACACCTTC.

This clone was recorded many times. V is TRBV18 and J is TRBJ2-3; D is perhaps TRBD1 or TRBD2 (5 bases each). The CDR3 spans 15 residues. V was pared by 0 bases and J by 0 bases, with 7 bases between. The germline CDR1 and CDR2 sequences are KGHSH and LQKENI. As DNA, the CDR3 is TGTGCCAGCTCACCACCGGGACGGAGCACAGATACGCAGTATTTT. Translated: CASSPPGRSTDTQYF.

The sample holds one count of this clone. In DNA, the CDR3 is TGCGCCAGCAGCTATGGACTCGAATACACCGGGGAGCTGTTTTTT. Its translation: CASSYGLEYTGELFF. The chain uses TRBV5-1 and TRBJ2-2, with D perhaps TRBD2 (5 bases). Trimming took off 3 bases at V and 3 bases at J, with 12 bases between the two ends. Germline lookup yields CDR1 SGHRS and CDR2 YFSETQ. This CDR3 has 15 amino acids.

The rearrangement joins TRBV5-1 to TRBJ2-1; D unresolved. Germline-derived CDR1 and CDR2 are SGHRS and YFSETQ. CDR3 length: 11 amino acids. CDR3 sequence (DNA): TGCACCATCAGCTTCTACAATGAGCAGTTCTTC. Amino acids: CTISFYNEQFF.

This clone was seen many times. This rearrangement joins TRBV3-1 to TRBJ1-1; D might be TRBD1 (6 bases). CDR1 is LGHDT and CDR2 is YNNKEL in the germline V gene (reference sequence). The CDR3 runs to 14 residues. The ends were cut back, 0 bases at V and 1 base at J, with 6 bases in the middle. CDR3 sequence: CASSQDRGNTEAFF. The CDR3 coding sequence is TGTGCCAGCAGCCAAGACAGGGGGAACACTGAAGCTTTCTTT.